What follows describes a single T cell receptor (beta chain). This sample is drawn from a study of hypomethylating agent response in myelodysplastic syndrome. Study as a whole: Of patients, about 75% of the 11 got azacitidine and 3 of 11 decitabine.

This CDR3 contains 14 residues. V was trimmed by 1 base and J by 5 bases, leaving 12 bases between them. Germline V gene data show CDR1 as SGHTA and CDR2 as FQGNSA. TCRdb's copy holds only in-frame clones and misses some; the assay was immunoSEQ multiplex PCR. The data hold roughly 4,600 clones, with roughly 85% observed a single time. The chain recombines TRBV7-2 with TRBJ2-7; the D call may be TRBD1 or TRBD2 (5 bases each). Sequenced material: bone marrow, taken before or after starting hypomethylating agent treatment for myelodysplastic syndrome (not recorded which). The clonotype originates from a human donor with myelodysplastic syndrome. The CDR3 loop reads CASSLVEGSHEQYF. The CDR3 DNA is TGTGCCAGCAGCTTAGTAGAGGGGTCCCACGAGCAGTACTTC.